Listed here are 24 T cell receptor beta chains from one sample, sequenced in a study of T cell repertoires in cytomegalovirus infection. TCRdb fed the reads into MiXCR, producing one record per CDR3 protein. Here the sample spans hundreds of thousands of distinct CDR3 sequences, roughly a quarter being singletons. The sequenced material came from CD8+ T cells from PBMCs. These receptors were collected from a human donor in good health (CMV status not recorded). Some clones in this sample may be carry-over from other donors' samples.

This clonotype was seen ten or more times. The chain is built from TRBV7-9 and TRBJ1-1; D remains unclear. The V end lost 5 bases, the J end lost 0 bases, and 13 bases lay between the germline ends. The germline V gene encodes CDR1 SEHNR and CDR2 FQNEAQ (reference sequence). The CDR3 totals 15 residues. The CDR3 nucleotides read TGTGCCAGCAGCCCACCCGCGGGGATGAACACTGAAGCTTTCTTT. Protein product: CASSPPAGMNTEAFF.

This clonotype was detected a few times. The chain joins TRBV7-6 to TRBJ2-1; TRBD2 aligns across 16 bases. The CDR3 is made up of 19 amino acids. J lost 7 bases, V lost 2 bases, and 11 bases had no gene match. Germline loops: CDR1 SGHVS, CDR2 FNYEAQ. As DNA, the CDR3 is TGTGCCAGCAGCTTACTCTTCCCGGGACTAGCGGGGGGGAGTAATGAGCAGTTCTTC. It is translated as CASSLLFPGLAGGSNEQFF. The whole variable domain, filled in from reference TRBV7-6 and TRBJ2-1, reads GAGVSQSPRYKVTKRGQDVALRCDPISGHVSLYWYRQALGQGPEFLTYFNYEAQQDKSGLPNDRFSAERPEGSISTLTIQRTEQRDSAMYRCASSLLFPGLAGGSNEQFFGPGTRLTVL.

Comment on this clonotype: A much larger clone is a single base away; this may be a read error. The chain is built from TRBV7-9 and TRBJ2-1; either TRBD1 or TRBD2 may supply D (7 bases each). Germline V gene sequence: CDR1 SEHNR, CDR2 FQNEAQ (reference sequence). The CDR3 has 14 residues. The CDR3 sequence is CASKPQGGKNERFF. The CDR3 DNA reads as TGTGCCAGCAAACCTCAGGGGGGGAAGAATGAGCGGTTCTTC.

This clonotype was seen many times. The gene calls are TRBV7-6 and TRBJ2-1, with TRBD2 matching 16 bases. Germline V gives CDR1 SGHVS, CDR2 FNYEAQ. This CDR3 comprises 18 residues. Trimming removed 5 bases from V and 3 bases from J; junction bases left unmatched: 7. The CDR3 DNA is TGTGCCAGCAGCAGGGGACTAGCGGGGGGGCCAAGCTACAATGAGCAGTTCTTC. Protein product: CASSRGLAGGPSYNEQFF.

A few counts support this clonotype. The chain links TRBV15 to TRBJ2-7; D unclear. The germline V gene has CDR1 LNHNV and CDR2 YYDKDF (reference sequence). Deletions cut 10 bases from V and 0 bases from J, with 7 bases between. The CDR3 totals 11 residues. Written as DNA, the CDR3 is TGTGCCATCGGTCCCTCCTACGAGCAGTACTTC. Its translation: CAIGPSYEQYF.

The chain joins TRBV19 to TRBJ2-5, with 12 bases fitting TRBD1. J was trimmed by 4 bases and V by 7 bases; bases with no gene match: 7. The length of the CDR3 is 15 residues. In germline, CDR1 is LNHDA, CDR2 SQIVND (reference sequence). The CDR3: CASTSGQGASETQYF. The CDR3 region has the DNA TGTGCCAGTACCTCGGGACAGGGGGCTTCAGAGACCCAGTACTTC.

This clonotype was counted at least ten times. The gene calls are TRBV28 and TRBJ2-7; the D is unclear. With 3 bases removed from V and 3 bases from J, the gap between germline ends came to 12 bases. This CDR3 has 14 amino acids. Germline V gene sequence: CDR1 MDHEN, CDR2 SYDVKM. CDR3 sequence reads: CASSFEARRYEQYF. CDR3 DNA sequence: TGTGCCAGCAGTTTCGAGGCCCGCCGCTACGAGCAGTACTTC. Based on the CDR3 plus reference TRBV28 and TRBJ2-7, the full variable domain is DVKVTQSSRYLVKRTGEKVFLECVQDMDHENMFWYRQDPGLGLRLIYFSYDVKMKEKGDIPEGYSVSREKKERFSLILESASTNQTSMYLCASSFEARRYEQYFGPGTRLTVT.

Only one count was recorded for this clonotype. This chain links TRBV27 with TRBJ2-5, with D possibly matching TRBD1 (6 bases). CDR1 and CDR2 (germline): MNHEY, SMNVEV (reference sequence). V dropped 7 bases and J dropped 2 bases, with 14 bases sitting between them. The CDR3 is made up of 14 amino acids. In nucleotides, the CDR3 is TGTGCCAGCAACCCACCCGGACAGCAAGAGACCCAGTACTTC. It translates to CASNPPGQQETQYF.

This clonotype was detected ten times or more. The chain joins TRBV11-2 to TRBJ1-3; tentatively, D is TRBD1 (5 bases). The germline CDR1 and CDR2 sequences are SGHAT and FQNNGV. Trimming removed 3 bases at V and 0 bases at J, with 9 bases between. The CDR3 loop spans 15 amino acids. CDR3 DNA sequence: TGTGCCAGCAGCTTGGACACTTTCTCTGGAAACACCATATATTTT. Translating gives CASSLDTFSGNTIYF.

This clonotype was seen many times. J is TRBJ2-1 and V is TRBV6-2 or TRBV6-3; possibly TRBD1 or TRBD2 for D (5 bases each). CDR3 length: 12 amino acids. The germline CDR1 and CDR2 sequences are MNHEY and SVGEGT. Trimming took 9 bases from V and 8 from J, leaving 14 bases between them. CDR3 bases: TGTGCCAGTGAGGGGTTCGAGGATGAGCAGTTCTTC. Its protein product is CASEGFEDEQFF.

This clonotype turned up a few times. The chain's CDR3 is CASALSGGAHEQFF. CDR3 nucleotides: TGTGCTAGTGCCCTAAGCGGGGGGGCCCATGAGCAGTTCTTC. The rearrangement joins TRBV12-5 to TRBJ2-1; 10 positions match TRBD2. With V trimmed by 7 bases and J by 8 bases, 8 bases remained unmatched. The CDR3 spans 14 residues. Per the germline V gene, CDR1 is LGHNT and CDR2 is FRNRAP.

The chain carries TRBV20-1 and TRBJ2-2, with 12 nucleotides matching TRBD2. There are 15 residues in the CDR3. V was clipped by 3 bases and J by 4 bases; unmatched bases: 3. Germline V gives CDR1 DFQATT, CDR2 SNEGSKA (reference sequence). CDR3 sequence: CSARASGGATGELFF. The CDR3 DNA follows: TGCAGTGCTAGGGCTAGCGGGGGGGCCACCGGGGAGCTGTTTTTT.

This clonotype was seen at least ten times. Sequence at one end of the junction differs from germline and may be a read error. The gene calls are TRBV7-2 and TRBJ2-1; D is ambiguous. From germline, CDR1 is SGHTA and CDR2 FQGNSA. CDR3 length equals 13 residues. CDR3 nucleotide sequence: TGTGCCAGCACCTTAGGATTTGGAATGGAGCAGTTCTTC. Protein product: CASTLGFGMEQFF.

The rearrangement links TRBV7-2 to TRBJ1-2; D is possibly TRBD1 (6 bases). The length of the CDR3 is 15 residues. Germline V gives CDR1 SGHTA, CDR2 FQGNSA. V lost 1 base and J 3 bases, leaving 12 bases between the germline ends. In DNA form, the CDR3 reads TGTGCCAGCAGCTTAGAATACAGGGAAGACTATGGCTACACCTTC. Its translation: CASSLEYREDYGYTF.

The chain combines TRBV7-6 with TRBJ1-2, with TRBD1 matching over 7 bases. J was trimmed by 4 bases and V by 4 bases; bases with no gene match: 9. Per the germline V gene, CDR1 is SGHVS and CDR2 is FNYEAQ. The CDR3 is made up of 15 amino acids. The CDR3 here is CASSSTRTGPYGYTF. DNA of the CDR3: TGTGCCAGCAGCTCGACCCGGACAGGCCCCTATGGCTACACCTTC.

The rearrangement links TRBV15 to TRBJ2-1, with D hard to call. V shed 4 bases and J shed 4 bases, with 11 bases lying between them. CDR1 is LNHNV and CDR2 is YYDKDF in the germline V gene (reference sequence). The CDR3 is made up of 14 amino acids. CDR3 sequence: CATSIVKSYNEQFF. DNA of the CDR3: TGTGCCACCAGCATTGTGAAGTCTTACAATGAGCAGTTCTTC. Full variable domain (missing parts from reference TRBV15 and TRBJ2-1): DAMVIQNPRYQVTQFGKPVTLSCSQTLNHNVMYWYQQKSSQAPKLLFHYYDKDFNNEADTPDNFQSRRPNTSFCFLDIRSPGLGDTAMYLCATSIVKSYNEQFFGPGTRLTVL.

This clonotype has more than one count but fewer than ten. This chain joins TRBV20-1 and TRBJ2-1; D is unclear. The germline V gene has CDR1 DFQATT and CDR2 SNEGSKA (reference sequence). The CDR3 runs to 13 residues. V lost 0 bases, J lost 8 bases, and 11 bases lay in between. Here the CDR3 DNA reads TGCAGTGCTAGAGATAGGAGTATCTATGAGCAGTTCTTC. Protein product: CSARDRSIYEQFF.

This clonotype was picked up many times. The rearrangement joins TRBV12-3 or TRBV12-4 to TRBJ2-2; no clear D gene. The CDR3 has 15 residues. V lost 3 bases and J lost 7, with 15 bases in between. The CDR3 reads CASSLASWANGELFF. The CDR3 coding sequence is TGTGCCAGCAGTTTGGCGTCGTGGGCTAACGGGGAGCTGTTTTTT.

As DNA, the CDR3 is TGTGCCAGCAGTTACTCCCAGGACAGGGGGTCTATGGCAGGCTACACCTTC. Protein: CASSYSQDRGSMAGYTF. The chain links TRBV6-5 to TRBJ1-2, with 10 bases lining up with TRBD1. From germline, CDR1 is MNHEY and CDR2 SVGAGI. This CDR3 is 17 amino acids long. V lost 0 bases to trimming and J lost 8 bases; unmatched junction nucleotides: 12.

Remarks on this clonotype: The junction departs from germline at one end; a sequencing error may be responsible. The chain is built from TRBV20-1 and TRBJ1-1; D is perhaps TRBD1 (5 bases). This CDR3 spans 11 amino acids. The germline V gene has CDR1 DFQATT and CDR2 SNEGSKA (reference sequence). CDR3 bases: TGCAGTGATAGAGAGGGGATTGAAGCTTTCTTT. Amino acid sequence: CSDREGIEAFF.

Ten or more counts support this clonotype. Written as DNA, the CDR3 is TGTGCCAGCAGCCCCGAGCGGGGTACACGGGGGGAATATGAGCAGTTCTTC. Translated: CASSPERGTRGEYEQFF. The chain uses TRBV7-2 and TRBJ2-1; 7 nucleotides line up with TRBD2. Germline V gene sequence: CDR1 SGHTA, CDR2 FQGNSA. This CDR3 is 17 amino acids long. The junction had 18 bases not matched to a gene; V was cut back by 5 bases and J by 8 bases.

The chain links TRBV20-1 to TRBJ2-3; TRBD2 aligns across 9 bases. The germline CDR1 and CDR2 sequences are DFQATT and SNEGSKA (reference sequence). This CDR3 is built from 15 residues. The V gene end was trimmed by 8 bases and the J gene end by 3 bases; junction bases not matched to a gene: 12. The CDR3 spells CSTIAGDRNTDTQYF. CDR3 in DNA: TGCAGTACCATAGCGGGGGACAGAAATACAGATACGCAGTATTTT.

The V gene is TRBV2, the J gene TRBJ2-3; TRBD1 might be the D (5 bases). CDR3 length: 16 amino acids. Germline CDR1 reads SNHLY; CDR2 reads FYNNEI. Trimming removed 3 bases at V and 0 bases at J, with 13 bases between. CDR3 coding DNA: TGTGCCAGCAGTGAGGGGCTCCAACCTAGCACAGATACGCAGTATTTT. This translates into CASSEGLQPSTDTQYF.

This clonotype was counted many times. The chain couples TRBV11-3 to TRBJ2-3, with 7 bases identical to TRBD2. With V trimmed by 5 bases and J by 9 bases, 5 bases remained unmatched. The CDR3 has 12 residues. Germline CDR1 reads SGHNT; CDR2 reads YENEEA. CDR3: CASSLREDTQYF. The CDR3 DNA is TGTGCCAGCAGCCTACGGGAGGACACGCAGTATTTT.